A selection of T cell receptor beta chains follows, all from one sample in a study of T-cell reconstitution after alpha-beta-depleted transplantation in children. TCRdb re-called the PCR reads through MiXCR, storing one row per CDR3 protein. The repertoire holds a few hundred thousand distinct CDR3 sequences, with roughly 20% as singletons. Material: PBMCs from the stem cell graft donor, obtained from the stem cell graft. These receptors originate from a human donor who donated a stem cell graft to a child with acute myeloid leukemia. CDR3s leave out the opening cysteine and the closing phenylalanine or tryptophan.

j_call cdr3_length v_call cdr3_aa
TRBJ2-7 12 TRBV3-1 ASSQDTSLYEQY
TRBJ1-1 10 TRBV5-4 ASSLGGDGAF
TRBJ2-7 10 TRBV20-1 SARDGEYEQY
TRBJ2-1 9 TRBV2 ASSSFYEQF
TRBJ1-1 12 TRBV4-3 ASSQDQRSTEAF
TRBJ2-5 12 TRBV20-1 SARDLRGSETQY
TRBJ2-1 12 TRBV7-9 ASSPRQDYNEQF
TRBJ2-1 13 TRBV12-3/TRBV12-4 ASRGKRVDYNEQF
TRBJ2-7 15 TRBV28 ASSSAGGGTEPYEQY
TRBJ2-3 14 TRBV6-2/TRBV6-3 ASSSAGRQGTDTQY